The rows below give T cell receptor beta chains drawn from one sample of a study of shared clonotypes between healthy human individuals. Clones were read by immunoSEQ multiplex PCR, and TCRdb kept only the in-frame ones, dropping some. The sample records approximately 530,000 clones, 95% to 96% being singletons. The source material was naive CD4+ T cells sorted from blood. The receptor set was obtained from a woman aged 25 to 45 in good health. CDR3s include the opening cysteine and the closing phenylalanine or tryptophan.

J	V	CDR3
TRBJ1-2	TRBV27	CASSLRSPGILFGYTF
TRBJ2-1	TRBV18	CASSPGDTPLYNEQFF
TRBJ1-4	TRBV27	CASSISGSTNEKLFF
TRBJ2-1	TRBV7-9	CASSALGGMGYNEQFF
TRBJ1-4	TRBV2	CAGSVGGLEYEKLFF
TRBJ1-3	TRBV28	CASSYRTGALSGNTIYF
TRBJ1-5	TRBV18	CASSMAGGGNQPQHF
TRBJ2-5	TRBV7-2	CASSSSGTKETQYF
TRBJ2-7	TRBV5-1	CASSWNYEQYF
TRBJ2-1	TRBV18	CASSPAGGHNEQFF
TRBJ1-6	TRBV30	CARQGVGGGPLHF
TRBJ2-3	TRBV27	CASNPRGMGTDTQYF
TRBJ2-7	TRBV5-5	CASSLGGRNEQYF
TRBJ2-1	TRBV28	CASSFGAANEQFF
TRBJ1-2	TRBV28	CASSAPPSYTF
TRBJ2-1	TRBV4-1	CASSQDPGLAGGPNNEQFF
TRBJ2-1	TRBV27	CASSLERLDNEQFF
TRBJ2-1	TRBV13	CASSADPPGLAGAYNEQFF
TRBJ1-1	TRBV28	CASSLRGQIAEAFF
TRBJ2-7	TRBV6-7	CASSYSSKQGMSYEQYF
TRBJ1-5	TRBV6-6	CASSYSGSAQPQHF
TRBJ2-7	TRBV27	CASSLSTGRGEQYF
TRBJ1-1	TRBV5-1	CASSLTWGQNTEAFF
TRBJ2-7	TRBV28	CAIRSNYEQYF
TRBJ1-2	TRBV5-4	CASSSSNYGYTF
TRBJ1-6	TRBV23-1	CASSQEGGNSPLHF
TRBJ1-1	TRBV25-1	CASSDYRDTEAFF